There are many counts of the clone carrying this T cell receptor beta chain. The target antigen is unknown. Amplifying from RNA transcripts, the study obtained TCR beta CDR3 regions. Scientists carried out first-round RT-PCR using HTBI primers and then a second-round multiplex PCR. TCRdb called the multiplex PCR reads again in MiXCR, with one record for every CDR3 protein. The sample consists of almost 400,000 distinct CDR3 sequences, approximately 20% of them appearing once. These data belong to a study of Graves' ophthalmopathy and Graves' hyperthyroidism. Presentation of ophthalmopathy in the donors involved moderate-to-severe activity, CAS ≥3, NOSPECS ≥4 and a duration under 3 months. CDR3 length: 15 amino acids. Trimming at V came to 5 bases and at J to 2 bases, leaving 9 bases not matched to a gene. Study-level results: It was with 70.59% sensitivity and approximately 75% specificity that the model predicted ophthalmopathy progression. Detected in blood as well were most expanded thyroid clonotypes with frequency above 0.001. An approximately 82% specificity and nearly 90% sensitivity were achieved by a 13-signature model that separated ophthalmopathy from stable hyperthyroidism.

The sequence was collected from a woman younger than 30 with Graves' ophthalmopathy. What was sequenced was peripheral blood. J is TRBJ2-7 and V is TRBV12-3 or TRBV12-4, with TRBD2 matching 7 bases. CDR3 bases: TGTGCCAGCAGTCTGGGCCCCGGGAGGACCTACGAGCAGTACTTC. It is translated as CASSLGPGRTYEQYF.